Reported below is one T cell receptor (beta chain). Its matching antigen is unknown. A much more abundant neighbour one base away suggests this may be a read error. The data are from a study of T cell repertoires in cytomegalovirus infection. As for the study in general: It can be stated that public TCR beta signatures indicated CMV infection as well as a matching HLA type. Study observations and caveats: CMV carriers having the relevant HLA were flagged by cumulative public TCR beta family frequency. Dominating the ex vivo response were TCR beta clonotypes that were CMV-specific and HLA-C-restricted.

The CDR3 sequence is 14 residues long. TCRdb fed the reads into MiXCR, producing one record per CDR3 protein. The sample includes approximately 1,000,000 distinct CDR3 sequences, approximately 31% seen only once; the top ten take roughly 13%. Source: cultured CD8+ T cells from PBMCs, taken from culture after CMV antigen stimulation. The rearrangement links TRBV12-3 or TRBV12-4 to TRBJ1-1; D is unclear. The receptor was isolated from a human donor in good health (CMV status not recorded). Some clones in this sample may be carry-over from other donors' samples. CDR3 nucleotide sequence: TGTGCCAACAGTTCCCACGGGTACTACACTGAAGCTTTCTTT. Protein sequence: CANSSHGYYTEAFF.